This T cell receptor (beta chain) derives from a study of T-cell reconstitution after alpha-beta-depleted transplantation in children. General study results and limits: Approximately two months post-transplant, alpha-beta T cells reportedly originated from several hundred expanded graft clones. At day 60, the high TCRbeta diversity found in some patients originated from recipient T cells and thymic progenitors that had survived. Newly made T cells mostly supplied T-cell counts and diversity one year after transplant.

Using unique molecular identifiers, the investigators prepared the TCRbeta library. Using its own MiXCR run on the PCR reads, TCRdb lists one record per CDR3 protein. This sample has approximately 240,000 distinct CDR3 sequences, with 9.5% to 13% found just once. This clonotype was recorded at least ten times. Its antigen is unidentified. The TCR comes from a child in the first two years of life with acute myeloid leukemia, due to receive a stem cell transplant. This sample comprised PBMCs, obtained before TCRalphabeta/CD19-depleted stem cell transplant.

This CDR3 reads CASSPPGQFFNTEAFF. CDR3 DNA sequence: TGTGCCAGCAGTCCCCCCGGACAGTTTTTTAACACTGAAGCTTTCTTT. J is TRBJ1-1 and V is TRBV28; possible D gene TRBD1, 6 bases. The CDR3 extends over 16 amino acids. From germline, CDR1 is MDHEN and CDR2 SYDVKM. V lost 5 bases, J lost 2 bases, and 18 bases lay in between.